What follows describes a single T cell receptor beta chain. Its cognate antigen is unknown. The entry originates in a study of T cell responses to AZD1222 COVID-19 vaccine. Study-wide findings and caveats: Close to half of spike-specific TCRs reportedly recognize unmutated variant regions. No repertoire was sampled before or during the peak T cell response, only after it.

The V end was cut by 3 bases, the J end by 0 bases, with 5 bases between. This CDR3 is built from 13 residues. In germline, CDR1 is MNHNS, CDR2 SASEGT. TCRdb keeps only in-frame clones here, not all; method: immunoSEQ multiplex PCR. The data hold 110,000 to 150,000 clones, with over 75% observed a single time. The source is an adult in good health. The V gene is TRBV6-1, the J gene TRBJ1-2, with D hard to call. This specimen consisted of peripheral blood, obtained on day 0 of AZD1222 vaccination. The DNA of the CDR3 is TGTGCCAGCAGTGAGGGAACTAACTATGGCTACACCTTC. Its protein is CASSEGTNYGYTF.